The 20 T cell receptor beta chains below were found in one sample sequenced in a study of T cells expressing NK-cell markers. One entry per CDR3 protein, without DNA, is what TCRdb gives after re-calling the 5' RACE reads. Its clone listing holds 200,000 to 300,000 distinct CDR3 sequences. Sequenced sample: blood T cells: a sorted CD56 or NKG2C T cell subset, CD4+ or CD8+ T cells, or bulk PBMC T cells (not recorded which). These receptors were obtained from a woman aged 18 to 75 in good health.

The V gene is TRBV7-3, the J gene TRBJ2-1; the D gene TCRdb calls, TRBD2, cannot be checked with no DNA. This CDR3 has 20 amino acids. The germline V gene has CDR1 SGHTA and CDR2 FQGTGA. The CDR3: CASSLRGGLAGGLRENEQFF.

This sequence joins TRBV5-1 and TRBJ2-5. Germline V gene lookup returns CDR1 SGHRS and CDR2 YFSETQ. The CDR3 consists of 12 residues. This CDR3 is CASSLAQETQYF.

This chain links TRBV4-2 with TRBJ1-4; TCRdb outputs TRBD1, but without DNA this stays unchecked. The CDR3 contains 16 residues. Germline V CDR1 and CDR2: LGHNA, YNFKEQ. The CDR3 spells CASSQDGPRSGEKLFF.

V and J are TRBV6-2 or TRBV6-3 and TRBJ1-4. The CDR3 is made up of 12 amino acids. Germline lookup yields CDR1 MNHEY and CDR2 SVGEGT. The CDR3 spells CASSLNGEKLFF.

This chain links TRBV6-2 or TRBV6-3 with TRBJ2-5; TCRdb's D call, TRBD1, is unchecked because there is no DNA. CDR3 length: 15 amino acids. Germline loops: CDR1 MNHEY, CDR2 SVGEGT. The CDR3 reads CASSYSGTGMKTQYF.

The V call is TRBV11-1, the J call TRBJ2-3; the TCRdb call, TRBD1, lacks DNA for checking. Germline V gives CDR1 SGHAT, CDR2 FQDESV (reference sequence). The CDR3 has 18 residues. The CDR3 here is CASSLRTGAVLNTDTQYF.

V gene TRBV20-1 combines with J gene TRBJ1-5; lacking DNA, the TRBD1 call made by TCRdb goes unchecked. The CDR3 contains 13 residues. The germline CDR1 and CDR2 sequences are DFQATT and SNEGSKA (reference sequence). The CDR3: CSARGQGNQPQHF.

The chain employs TRBV7-3 and TRBJ1-1; with no DNA, the TCRdb D assignment of TRBD1 cannot be verified. Germline V CDR1 and CDR2: SGHTA, FQGTGA. This CDR3 is built from 14 residues. The CDR3 region is CASSLDGTYTEAFF.

The V gene is TRBV24-1, the J gene TRBJ2-5; TCRdb selects TRBD2, and the lack of DNA leaves this call unchecked. The CDR3 runs to 16 residues. Germline values: CDR1 KGHDR, CDR2 SFDVKD. The CDR3 here is CATSDFRPGGGETQYF.

This chain's CDR3 is CATSDSLAGGPLGSTDTQYF. The chain combines TRBV24-1 with TRBJ2-3; absent DNA, TCRdb's TRBD2 call cannot be checked. CDR1 and CDR2 (germline): KGHDR, SFDVKD. This CDR3 contains 20 residues.

V gene TRBV25-1 combines with J gene TRBJ2-1. Germline CDR1 MGHDK, CDR2 SYGVNS. The CDR3 has 11 residues. CDR3 residues: CASSGNDEQFF. The full variable domain, with the rest looked up from reference TRBV25-1 and TRBJ2-1, is EADIYQTPRYLVIGTGKKITLECSQTMGHDKMYWYQQDPGMELHLIHYSYGVNSTEKGDLSSESTVSRIRTEHFPLTLESARPSHTSQYLCASSGNDEQFFGPGTRLTVL.

The rearrangement links TRBV12-3 or TRBV12-4 to TRBJ2-3; the D call from TCRdb, TRBD1, cannot be confirmed without DNA. The CDR3 covers 16 residues. This chain's CDR3 is CASSRRTGGRTDTQYF.

The chain employs TRBV12-3 or TRBV12-4 and TRBJ1-3. There are 14 residues in the CDR3. CDR3 region: CASPGEGTGNTIYF.

The chain is built from TRBV11-3 and TRBJ2-1; TCRdb's D call of TRBD2 is untestable without DNA. Per the germline V gene, CDR1 is SGHNT and CDR2 is YENEEA. This CDR3 region has 17 residues. The CDR3 sequence is CASSLSPPYGRDNEQFF.

The CDR3 reads CASTPRGVSINEQFF. The rearrangement links TRBV7-9 to TRBJ2-1; TCRdb designates TRBD1, a call that cannot be tested without DNA. CDR3 length: 15 amino acids. Per the germline V gene, CDR1 is SEHNR and CDR2 is FQNEAQ (reference sequence).

V usage is TRBV19 and J usage is TRBJ2-3; TCRdb gives TRBD1 as the D gene, but with no DNA this cannot be confirmed. The CDR3 has 13 residues. Germline V lookup: CDR1 LNHDA, CDR2 SQIVND (reference sequence). CDR3 protein: CATGPRSTDTQYF.

The chain employs TRBV14 and TRBJ2-7; TCRdb selects TRBD1, and the lack of DNA leaves this call unchecked. The CDR3 consists of 18 residues. Germline CDR1 and CDR2: SGHDN and FVKESK. The CDR3 protein is CASSEKPGTVVTSYEQYF.

The chain carries TRBV20-1 and TRBJ2-7. The CDR3 length is 12 residues. Per the germline V gene, CDR1 is DFQATT and CDR2 is SNEGSKA (reference sequence). This CDR3 reads CSASQGIFEQYF.

The rearrangement joins TRBV28 to TRBJ2-1; absent DNA, TCRdb's TRBD1 call cannot be checked. Looked up from germline, CDR1 is MDHEN and CDR2 is SYDVKM. CDR3 length: 13 residues. CDR3 region: CASSLLTGGEQFF. The full variable domain, with the rest looked up from reference TRBV28 and TRBJ2-1, is DVKVTQSSRYLVKRTGEKVFLECVQDMDHENMFWYRQDPGLGLRLIYFSYDVKMKEKGDIPEGYSVSREKKERFSLILESASTNQTSMYLCASSLLTGGEQFFGPGTRLTVL.

The chain employs TRBV3-1 and TRBJ1-2; TCRdb gives TRBD1 as the D gene, but with no DNA this cannot be confirmed. Germline CDR1 and CDR2: LGHDT and YNNKEL (reference sequence). The CDR3 length is 15 residues. CDR3 loop: CASSRLGQGGYGYTF.